This TCR beta chain was observed in a study of Ad26.COV2.S vaccination and SARS-CoV-2 variants. Study-wide findings and caveats: Non-spike TCR breadth did not differ much between vaccine and placebo recipients.

Treatment noted: some 20 received Ad26.COV2.S at low or high dose, single or two shots; a few received placebo; per-sample allocation not given. Collection of the samples took place on day 63 after the first injection of vaccine or placebo. Worth noting for this clone: What it binds is not known.

Germline V gene lookup returns CDR1 SEHNR and CDR2 FQNEAQ (reference sequence). The germline V and J ends were trimmed by 5 bases and 7 bases, with 23 bases remaining between them. The CDR3 sequence is 16 residues long. Data came from immunoSEQ multiplex PCR; TCRdb stores just in-frame clones and leaves some out. The table includes more than 400,000 clones, about 92% detected once. The rearrangement joins TRBV7-9 to TRBJ1-1, with D unresolved. This sequence was found in a person aged 18-65 years who received the Ad26.COV2.S COVID-19 vaccine or a placebo. The material was peripheral blood, obtained in a trial of Ad26.COV2.S vaccine versus placebo. The CDR3 DNA sequence: TGTGCCAGCAGCACCCGGACGGAGACCTACACCAATGAAGCTTTCTTT. Translated, it gives CASSTRTETYTNEAFF. Full variable domain (remainder filled in from reference TRBV7-9 and TRBJ1-1): DTGVSQNPRHKITKRGQNVTFRCDPISEHNRLYWYRQTLGQGPEFLTYFQNEAQLEKSRLLSDRFSAERPKGSFSTLEIQRTEQGDSAMYLCASSTRTETYTNEAFFGQGTRLTVV.